The 27 T cell receptor beta chains listed next were all sequenced from one sample in a study of blood T cell repertoires in COVID-19. Some clones are missing from TCRdb's copy, which holds only in-frame ones; the method was immunoSEQ multiplex PCR. The sample contains about 67,000 clones, around nine tenths of which appear only once. The sequencing input was peripheral blood. The receptors were gathered from a woman of 80 years or more with acute or convalescent COVID-19.

This chain joins TRBV5-1 and TRBJ2-3, with a possible D match to TRBD2 (5 bases). The germline gives CDR1 SGHRS, CDR2 YFSETQ. The V gene lost 5 bases and the J gene lost 5 bases, with 15 bases spanning the gap. The CDR3 length is 14 residues. CDR3 in amino acids: CASRLTQAGDTQYF. In nucleotides, the CDR3 is TGCGCCAGCAGACTAACCCAGGCGGGAGATACGCAGTATTTT. The full variable domain, completed using reference TRBV5-1 and TRBJ2-3, is KAGVTQTPRYLIKTRGQQVTLSCSPISGHRSVSWYQQTPGQGLQFLFEYFSETQRNKGNFPGRFSGRQFSNSRSEMNVSTLELGDSALYLCASRLTQAGDTQYFGPGTRLTVL.

The chain has TRBV27 and TRBJ1-2; 9 bases match TRBD1. The CDR3 spans 15 residues. Germline values: CDR1 MNHEY, CDR2 SMNVEV (reference sequence). V dropped 6 bases and J dropped 0; count of bases not matched to a gene: 5. The CDR3 DNA sequence: TGTGCCAGCAGACCCCGGGACAGGGCTAACTATGGCTACACCTTC. This encodes CASRPRDRANYGYTF.

This rearrangement joins TRBV18 to TRBJ1-3; tentative D call: TRBD1 (5 bases). Germline CDR1 is KGHSH and CDR2 is LQKENI. Trimming pared 3 bases from V and 4 bases from J, leaving 16 bases between. The CDR3 loop spans 16 amino acids. CDR3 in amino acids: CASSPADSAAGNTIYF. The DNA for the CDR3 is TGTGCCAGCTCACCCGCTGACAGCGCGGCGGGAAACACCATATATTTT.

V is TRBV4-2 and J is TRBJ2-3, with TRBD1 as a possible D gene (5 bases). Trimming took off 0 bases at V and 6 bases at J, with 13 bases between the two ends. The CDR3 sequence is 15 residues long. The germline CDR1 and CDR2 sequences are LGHNA and YNFKEQ. CDR3 bases: TGTGCCAGCAGCCAAGAGTACGGGCAGGGCGATACGCAGTATTTT. Residues: CASSQEYGQGDTQYF.

This rearrangement joins TRBV6-4 to TRBJ1-5; TRBD1 is a possible D gene (5 bases). Trimming took 3 bases from V and 9 from J, leaving 12 bases between them. This CDR3 has 13 residues. CDR1 MRHNA and CDR2 SNTAGT come from the germline V gene. Here the CDR3 reads CASSEGQGGPQHF. Here the CDR3 DNA reads TGTGCCAGCAGTGAGGGGCAGGGAGGGCCCCAGCATTTT.

This clone has only a few counts. V and J are TRBV7-2 and TRBJ2-1; 13 nucleotides align to TRBD2. The J segment lost 8 bases and the V segment lost 5 bases, leaving 6 bases of the junction unmatched. Germline V gives CDR1 SGHTA, CDR2 FQGNSA. The CDR3 covers 15 residues. CDR3 sequence reads: CASSRTSGSGDEQFF. The CDR3 region has the DNA TGTGCCAGCAGCCGGACTAGCGGGAGCGGAGATGAGCAGTTCTTC.

The table lists this clone with a few counts. The chain links TRBV7-2 to TRBJ2-1; 10 nucleotides match TRBD2. Germline values: CDR1 SGHTA, CDR2 FQGNSA. This CDR3 spans 14 amino acids. V lost 5 bases and J lost 7; bases outside the gene matches: 5. DNA for the CDR3: TGTGCCAGCAGCGTGGGACTAGCGAGGAATGAGCAGTTCTTC. Translating it yields CASSVGLARNEQFF.

This rearrangement joins TRBV5-1 to TRBJ2-3, with D possibly matching TRBD2 (6 bases). Germline assignment: CDR1 SGHRS and CDR2 YFSETQ. V was pared by 3 bases and J by 4 bases, with 18 bases between. The CDR3 has 16 residues. CDR3 region: CASSSGSAGRADTQYF. DNA of the CDR3: TGCGCCAGCAGCTCGGGGTCGGCGGGGCGGGCAGATACGCAGTATTTT. Supplemented by reference TRBV5-1 and TRBJ2-3, the full variable domain reads KAGVTQTPRYLIKTRGQQVTLSCSPISGHRSVSWYQQTPGQGLQFLFEYFSETQRNKGNFPGRFSGRQFSNSRSEMNVSTLELGDSALYLCASSSGSAGRADTQYFGPGTRLTVL.

V gene TRBV30 combines with J gene TRBJ2-3; 12 bases match TRBD2. V shed 5 bases, J shed 0 bases, and the junction held 6 bases outside the gene matches. Germline CDR1 is GTSNPN and CDR2 is SVGIG (reference sequence). This CDR3 spans 16 amino acids. DNA for the CDR3: TGTGCCTGGCGGCTAGCGGGAGGGGGGAGCACAGATACGCAGTATTTT. Amino acids: CAWRLAGGGSTDTQYF.

This clone has a single count. The gene calls are TRBV10-2 and TRBJ2-5, with no clear D. The V end was cut by 2 bases, the J end by 5 bases, with 9 bases between. This CDR3 region has 13 residues. Germline-derived CDR1 and CDR2 are WSHSY and SAAADI. In nucleotides, the CDR3 is TGCGCCAGCAGTGAGACCTCTCGGGAGACCCAGTACTTC. It translates to CASSETSRETQYF.

V is TRBV25-1 and J is TRBJ2-5; D perhaps matches TRBD2 (5 bases). Trimming removed 6 bases from V and 5 bases from J, with 16 bases in between. The CDR3 spans 14 residues. Germline values: CDR1 MGHDK, CDR2 SYGVNS. Here the CDR3 DNA reads TGTGCCAGCAGCCCCTCTGGACTTGGGGAGACCCAGTACTTC. It yields the protein CASSPSGLGETQYF. Full variable domain (remainder filled in from reference TRBV25-1 and TRBJ2-5): EADIYQTPRYLVIGTGKKITLECSQTMGHDKMYWYQQDPGMELHLIHYSYGVNSTEKGDLSSESTVSRIRTEHFPLTLESARPSHTSQYLCASSPSGLGETQYFGPGTRLLVL.

V gene TRBV30 combines with J gene TRBJ1-4; D possibly corresponds to TRBD1 (5 bases). The CDR3 sequence is 13 residues long. V was clipped by 5 bases and J by 7 bases, with 14 bases between them. Germline lookup yields CDR1 GTSNPN and CDR2 SVGIG (reference sequence). CDR3 sequence: CAWGAGTGEKLFF. The CDR3 DNA sequence: TGTGCCTGGGGGGCGGGGACCGGTGAAAAACTGTTTTTT.

V gene TRBV5-1 combines with J gene TRBJ2-1, with a tentative D call TRBD2 (6 bases). V was pared by 1 base and J by 3 bases, with 11 bases between. Germline values: CDR1 SGHRS, CDR2 YFSETQ. The CDR3 is 15 residues long. The CDR3 loop reads CASSLLGTDYNEQFF. The CDR3 DNA follows: TGCGCCAGCAGCTTGTTGGGGACTGACTACAATGAGCAGTTCTTC.

The chain carries TRBV2 and TRBJ1-4; TRBD1 agrees at 7 bases. Germline CDR1 and CDR2: SNHLY and FYNNEI. The J segment lost 7 bases and the V segment lost 0 bases, leaving 5 bases of the junction unmatched. The CDR3 covers 15 residues. This CDR3 is CASSEAQGFGEKLFF. CDR3 DNA: TGTGCCAGCAGTGAAGCACAGGGGTTCGGTGAAAAACTGTTTTTT.

The CDR3 spells CASGIGGAGGNTIYF. CDR3 DNA: TGTGCCAGCGGAATAGGGGGCGCAGGGGGAAACACCATATATTTT. This chain uses TRBV28 with TRBJ1-3; 7 positions agree with TRBD1. CDR3 length: 15 amino acids. Germline V lookup: CDR1 MDHEN, CDR2 SYDVKM. The J segment lost 4 bases and the V segment lost 8 bases, leaving 11 bases of the junction unmatched.

This clone is a singleton in its sample. The gene calls are TRBV28 and TRBJ1-4; TRBD1 aligns across 8 bases. Germline CDR1 and CDR2: MDHEN and SYDVKM. CDR3 length: 15 amino acids. The V and J ends lost 1 base and 5 bases, in that order; junction bases with no gene match: 3. DNA of the CDR3: TGTGCCAGCAGTTTATCTGGACAGGGAAATGAAAAACTGTTTTTT. This sequence encodes CASSLSGQGNEKLFF.

This clone has only one observation. The rearrangement joins TRBV11-3 to TRBJ1-1; 7 bases match TRBD1. This CDR3 contains 13 residues. V dropped 1 base and J dropped 6; count of bases not matched to a gene: 2. The germline V gene has CDR1 SGHNT and CDR2 YENEEA. The CDR3 DNA sequence: TGTGCCAGCAGCTTAGGACAGGGTCCTGAAGCTTTCTTT. Its translation is CASSLGQGPEAFF.

The chain combines TRBV5-1 with TRBJ2-5; D is unclear. The germline V gene has CDR1 SGHRS and CDR2 YFSETQ. V lost 7 bases to trimming and J lost 4 bases, with 26 bases between them. The CDR3 has 17 residues. CDR3 loop: CASFPGLTSGSRETQYF. The CDR3 DNA reads TGCGCCAGCTTTCCTGGTCTTACCTCGGGTAGTCGAGAGACCCAGTACTTC.

This clone turned up a few times. This chain joins TRBV4-3 and TRBJ2-7; D might be TRBD2 (6 bases). Trimming shortened V by 2 bases and J by 3 bases, and 14 bases separated the two germline ends. Germline CDR1 is LGHNA and CDR2 is YSLEER. The CDR3 is made up of 15 amino acids. The chain's CDR3 is CASSQSPGGGYEQYF. The CDR3 DNA is TGCGCCAGCAGCCAATCCCCCGGGGGTGGCTACGAGCAGTACTTC.

CDR3 amino acids: CASSSPGQETQYF. The CDR3, as DNA: TGTGCCAGCAGCTCCCCAGGCCAAGAGACCCAGTACTTC. The genes are TRBV7-6 and TRBJ2-5; D unresolved. V lost 4 bases and J lost 1, with 7 bases in between. This CDR3 is 13 amino acids long. Germline CDR1 and CDR2: SGHVS and FNYEAQ.

The gene calls are TRBV29-1 and TRBJ2-7; D is perhaps TRBD1 (6 bases). CDR3 length equals 16 residues. V lost 0 bases, J lost 3 bases, and 18 bases lay in between. Per the germline V gene, CDR1 is SQVTM and CDR2 is ANQGSEA. CDR3 region: CSVEEGFTGQYYEQYF. In nucleotides, the CDR3 is TGCAGCGTTGAAGAGGGGTTCACAGGGCAATACTACGAGCAGTACTTC.

The chain combines TRBV7-2 with TRBJ2-7; no definite D call. The CDR3 totals 12 residues. The germline gives CDR1 SGHTA, CDR2 FQGNSA. V was shortened by 5 bases and J by 0 bases, with 5 bases between the two germline ends. The CDR3 coding sequence is TGTGCCAGCAGCGCGAGCTCCTACGAGCAGTACTTC. It encodes CASSASSYEQYF.

V gene TRBV4-2 combines with J gene TRBJ1-1; tentatively, D is TRBD1 (6 bases). V was pared by 3 bases and J by 0 bases, with 11 bases between. Germline V CDR1 and CDR2: LGHNA, YNFKEQ. The length of the CDR3 is 15 residues. The CDR3 sequence: CASSQTDRLNTEAFF. The CDR3 nucleotides read TGTGCCAGCAGCCAGACGGACAGACTGAACACTGAAGCTTTCTTT.

The J gene is TRBJ2-7, the V gene TRBV13, with 7 bases identical to TRBD1. Trimming took 11 bases from V and 3 from J; bases not matched to a gene: 10. Germline CDR1 PRHDT, CDR2 FYEKMQ (reference sequence). The CDR3 contains 13 residues. The CDR3: CAGPGTALYEQYF. CDR3 DNA sequence: TGTGCCGGACCCGGGACAGCACTCTACGAGCAGTACTTC.

V usage is TRBV5-1 and J usage is TRBJ1-5, with D possibly TRBD1 on 6 matching bases. The germline CDR1 and CDR2 sequences are SGHRS and YFSETQ. Trimming took 2 bases from V and 4 from J, leaving 13 bases between them. This CDR3 has 15 residues. The CDR3 reads CASSFGTGRNQPQHF. Written as DNA, the CDR3 is TGCGCCAGCAGCTTTGGAACAGGGAGAAATCAGCCCCAGCATTTT.

V is TRBV2 and J is TRBJ2-3; 10 nucleotides agree with TRBD2. With 6 bases clipped from V and 3 bases from J, the junction kept 6 bases outside the gene matches. The CDR3 length is 15 residues. Germline V CDR1 and CDR2: SNHLY, FYNNEI. The CDR3 sequence: CASSTILAGTDTQYF. The CDR3 DNA follows: TGTGCCAGCAGCACGATACTAGCGGGAACAGATACGCAGTATTTT.

This chain uses TRBV6-1 with TRBJ2-5; D remains ambiguous. V lost 3 bases to trimming and J lost 1 base, with 6 bases between them. CDR1 is MNHNS and CDR2 is SASEGT in the germline V gene. The CDR3 runs 13 residues. The CDR3: CASSDWLQETQYF. Written as DNA, the CDR3 is TGTGCCAGCAGTGATTGGCTCCAAGAGACCCAGTACTTC.